A single sample gave rise to the 27 T cell receptor beta chains below, sequenced in a study of blood T cell repertoires in COVID-19. Repertoires were generated with immunoSEQ multiplex PCR, while TCRdb's copy carries only in-frame clones and drops some. The sample includes about 170,000 clones, 65% to 85% seen only once; the top ten take roughly 19%. Sample: peripheral blood. The source of these receptors is a woman in her 70s who had recovered from COVID-19.

This chain links TRBV18 with TRBJ1-1; 8 bases match TRBD1. Losses at the gene ends were 3 bases for V and 4 bases for J; bases not matched to a gene: 10. This CDR3 is built from 16 residues. From germline, CDR1 is KGHSH and CDR2 LQKENI. CDR3 residues: CASSPTGGPGGTEAFF. The CDR3 DNA reads as TGTGCCAGCTCACCCACAGGGGGACCGGGGGGCACTGAAGCTTTCTTT.

The chain employs TRBV18 and TRBJ2-3; D gene ambiguous. The germline V gene encodes CDR1 KGHSH and CDR2 LQKENI. CDR3 length equals 15 residues. The V gene lost 2 bases and the J gene lost 2 bases, with 11 bases spanning the gap. The CDR3 loop is CASSPVVGNTDTQYF. The CDR3, as DNA: TGTGCCAGCTCACCAGTGGTGGGCAACACAGATACGCAGTATTTT.

This clone occurred once. This chain joins TRBV19 and TRBJ2-7, with D perhaps matching TRBD1 (6 bases). The CDR3 runs 16 residues. With 5 bases removed from V and 6 bases from J, the gap between germline ends came to 23 bases. Germline CDR1 LNHDA, CDR2 SQIVND (reference sequence). In DNA, the CDR3 is TGTGCCAGTAGTCGGTGGCCGACAGGCCTCCCTCTCGAGCAGTACTTC. This sequence encodes CASSRWPTGLPLEQYF.

The rearrangement links TRBV29-1 to TRBJ1-1, with D unresolved. Looked up from germline, CDR1 is SQVTM and CDR2 is ANQGSEA. Trimming pared 6 bases from V and 1 base from J, leaving 9 bases between. This CDR3 is 12 amino acids long. CDR3 DNA: TGCAGCGTCAGAGGCCCGAACACTGAAGCTTTCTTT. This gives the protein CSVRGPNTEAFF.

This clone was found once. The genes are TRBV27 and TRBJ2-3, with 8 bases matching TRBD2. Losses at the gene ends were 8 bases for V and 2 bases for J; bases not matched to a gene: 15. There are 17 residues in the CDR3. Germline V gene data show CDR1 as MNHEY and CDR2 as SMNVEV (reference sequence). Here the CDR3 reads CASGRRGATLYTDTQYF. The CDR3, as DNA: TGTGCCAGCGGTCGGCGGGGGGCCACCCTATACACAGATACGCAGTATTTT.

This clone has a single count. V is TRBV11-2 and J is TRBJ1-2, with 9 nucleotides matching TRBD1. The CDR3 covers 14 residues. Unmatched junction bases numbered 9, after V lost 5 bases and J lost 8 bases. CDR1 is SGHAT and CDR2 is FQNNGV in the germline V gene. CDR3 nucleotide sequence: TGTGCCAGCAGCCCGGGACAGGGCTACGGGGGCTACACCTTC. It yields the protein CASSPGQGYGGYTF. The full variable domain, completed using reference TRBV11-2 and TRBJ1-2, is EAGVAQSPRYKIIEKRQSVAFWCNPISGHATLYWYQQILGQGPKLLIQFQNNGVVDDSQLPKDRFSAERLKGVDSTLKIQPAKLEDSAVYLCASSPGQGYGGYTFGSGTRLTVV.

V usage is TRBV4-1 and J usage is TRBJ2-7; D unresolved. The CDR3 runs to 14 residues. Germline CDR1 is MGHRA and CDR2 is YSYEKL. Trimming left V 0 bases short and J 2 bases short, with 8 bases between. Here the CDR3 DNA reads TGCGCCAGCAGCCAAGATCTTGGCCCCTACGAGCAGTACTTC. Translation: CASSQDLGPYEQYF.

The CDR3: CASSPTQPNEKLFF. The CDR3 bases are TGTGCCAGCTCACCGACTCAACCCAATGAAAAACTGTTTTTT. V usage is TRBV18 and J usage is TRBJ1-4; D is uncertain. This CDR3 contains 14 residues. Germline V gene lookup returns CDR1 KGHSH and CDR2 LQKENI. V dropped 3 bases and J dropped 5 bases, with 10 bases sitting between them.

The chain has TRBV20-1 and TRBJ2-1, with D possibly matching TRBD1 (5 bases). Germline assignment: CDR1 DFQATT and CDR2 SNEGSKA (reference sequence). The CDR3 is 15 residues long. Trimming removed 3 bases from V and 7 bases from J, with 19 bases in between. CDR3 DNA: TGCAGTGCTAGTAAGGGGCCCCAGGTGGGTAATGAGCAGTTCTTC. Its translation is CSASKGPQVGNEQFF.

The CDR3 reads CASSERRGFYEQYF. The DNA of the CDR3 is TGTGCCAGCAGTGAGCGCAGGGGGTTCTACGAGCAGTACTTC. The rearrangement joins TRBV2 to TRBJ2-7; TRBD1 aligns across 7 bases. Losses at the gene ends were 3 bases for V and 3 bases for J; bases not matched to a gene: 5. The CDR3 loop spans 14 amino acids. CDR1 SNHLY and CDR2 FYNNEI come from the germline V gene. Using reference TRBV2 and TRBJ2-7 for the parts outside the CDR3, the full variable domain is EPEVTQTPSHQVTQMGQEVILRCVPISNHLYFYWYRQILGQKVEFLVSFYNNEISEKSEIFDDQFSVERPDGSNFTLKIRSTKLEDSAMYFCASSERRGFYEQYFGPGTRLTVT.

The V call is TRBV10-1, the J call TRBJ2-1; TRBD2 might be the D (6 bases). CDR3 size: 16 residues. Germline CDR1 reads WNHNN; CDR2 reads SYGVQD (reference sequence). V was trimmed by 6 bases and J by 0 bases, leaving 15 bases between them. This CDR3 is CASSLGGARSYNEQFF. In DNA, the CDR3 is TGCGCCAGCAGCCTCGGGGGAGCGCGCTCCTACAATGAGCAGTTCTTC.

This chain connects TRBV18 to TRBJ1-4; maybe TRBD1 (6 bases). V was clipped by 5 bases and J by 8 bases, with 21 bases between them. This CDR3 spans 16 amino acids. Germline V gene data show CDR1 as KGHSH and CDR2 as LQKENI. CDR3 in DNA: TGTGCCAGCTCATCAGCGCAGGGAAGAGGGGGAGAAAAACTGTTTTTT. Its protein is CASSSAQGRGGEKLFF.

The chain is built from TRBV12-3 or TRBV12-4 and TRBJ2-7; the D is unclear. V lost 3 bases and J 3 bases, leaving 9 bases between the germline ends. CDR3 length equals 13 residues. This CDR3 reads CASSLAEGYEQYF. In DNA form, the CDR3 reads TGTGCCAGCAGTTTGGCGGAAGGCTACGAGCAGTACTTC.

The V and J genes are TRBV2 and TRBJ2-7; a possible D gene is TRBD2 (6 bases). V was shortened by 7 bases and J by 0 bases, with 13 bases between the two germline ends. From germline, CDR1 is SNHLY and CDR2 FYNNEI. This CDR3 is built from 14 residues. CDR3 sequence (DNA): TGTGCCAGCACTATCACGGGAGTCTCCTACGAGCAGTACTTC. Translation gives CASTITGVSYEQYF. Looking up the rest from reference TRBV2 and TRBJ2-7 gives the full variable domain: EPEVTQTPSHQVTQMGQEVILRCVPISNHLYFYWYRQILGQKVEFLVSFYNNEISEKSEIFDDQFSVERPDGSNFTLKIRSTKLEDSAMYFCASTITGVSYEQYFGPGTRLTVT.

The chain couples TRBV28 to TRBJ2-5; D is undetermined. CDR1 and CDR2 from the germline V gene are MDHEN and SYDVKM. The CDR3 length is 14 residues. The germline V and J ends were trimmed by 3 bases and 1 base, with 9 bases remaining between them. The CDR3: CASSFWATQETQYF. CDR3 sequence (DNA): TGTGCCAGCAGTTTTTGGGCAACCCAAGAGACCCAGTACTTC.

The chain joins TRBV6-5 to TRBJ2-1; D gene uncertain. This CDR3 is built from 16 residues. The V gene's germline CDR1 is MNHEY and CDR2 SVGAGI. Trimming stripped 2 bases from V and 7 bases from J, with 18 bases between. CDR3 coding DNA: TGTGCCAGCAGTTACGTGGGTAGCACCGGCCGGAATGAGCAGTTCTTC. Amino acid sequence: CASSYVGSTGRNEQFF.

In this sample, this clone turned up once. The chain joins TRBV18 to TRBJ2-6, with 13 positions matching TRBD2. J lost 0 bases, V lost 3 bases, and 5 bases had no gene match. Per germline, CDR1 KGHSH and CDR2 LQKENI. There are 19 residues in the CDR3. CDR3: CASSPRLAGGLSGANVLTF. The CDR3 nucleotides are TGTGCCAGCTCACCGCGACTAGCGGGAGGCCTCTCTGGGGCCAACGTCCTGACTTTC.

The rearrangement uses TRBV6-6 and TRBJ2-1; D may be TRBD2 (6 bases). The V end was cut by 4 bases, the J end by 9 bases, with 16 bases between. The CDR3 is made up of 14 amino acids. CDR1 is MNHNY, CDR2 SVGAGI, per germline (reference sequence). CDR3 amino acids: CASSSTRMAPEQFF. The CDR3 DNA reads TGTGCCAGCAGTTCGACTAGGATGGCGCCTGAGCAGTTCTTC.

V gene TRBV5-6 combines with J gene TRBJ2-7; the match to TRBD1 covers 8 bases. This CDR3 has 13 residues. Germline CDR1 and CDR2: SGHDT and YYEEEE. Trimming at V came to 4 bases and at J to 5 bases, leaving 5 bases not matched to a gene. The CDR3 here is CASSVNRGNEQYF. Written as DNA, the CDR3 is TGTGCCAGCAGCGTAAACAGGGGGAACGAGCAGTACTTC. Using reference TRBV5-6 and TRBJ2-7 for the parts outside the CDR3, the full variable domain is DAGVTQSPTHLIKTRGQQVTLRCSPKSGHDTVSWYQQALGQGPQFIFQYYEEEERQRGNFPDRFSGHQFPNYSSELNVNALLLGDSALYLCASSVNRGNEQYFGPGTRLTVT.

The V call is TRBV6-5, the J call TRBJ1-5, with D tentatively TRBD1 (6 bases). Germline CDR1 MNHEY, CDR2 SVGAGI. The CDR3 totals 15 residues. The V gene lost 7 bases and the J gene lost 4 bases, with 17 bases spanning the gap. The CDR3 DNA sequence: TGTGCCAGCACCCTGACCAGGGGTACGAATCAGCCCCAGCATTTT. This sequence encodes CASTLTRGTNQPQHF.

The gene calls are TRBV6-4 and TRBJ1-2, with D hard to call. CDR3 length equals 15 residues. Per the germline V gene, CDR1 is MRHNA and CDR2 is SNTAGT. Trimming removed 6 bases from V and 3 bases from J, with 17 bases in between. The CDR3 region has the DNA TGTGCCAGCAGCCCCGGACGAGGGAGGGACTATGGCTACACCTTC. Encoded protein: CASSPGRGRDYGYTF.

The CDR3 DNA follows: TGTGCCAGCAGTACTCAGGGGGGCCCTTACAATGAGCAGTTCTTC. Amino acids: CASSTQGGPYNEQFF. The rearrangement uses TRBV9 and TRBJ2-1; a weak D match, TRBD1 (7 bases). The CDR3 spans 15 residues. Germline assignment: CDR1 SGDLS and CDR2 YYNGEE. Trimming shortened V by 5 bases and J by 4 bases, and 16 bases separated the two germline ends.

The rearrangement uses TRBV5-4 and TRBJ2-1; tentatively, D is TRBD2 (5 bases). With 5 bases removed from V and 1 base from J, the gap between germline ends came to 16 bases. Germline V gene data show CDR1 as SGHNT and CDR2 as YYREEE (reference sequence). The CDR3 covers 16 residues. CDR3 loop: CASSPPLDFSYNEQFF. The CDR3 DNA follows: TGTGCCAGCAGTCCACCGTTGGACTTTTCCTACAATGAGCAGTTCTTC.

This sequence joins TRBV27 and TRBJ2-1; 8 positions agree with TRBD2. Germline CDR1 and CDR2: MNHEY and SMNVEV (reference sequence). V was clipped by 8 bases and J by 2 bases; unmatched bases: 8. The CDR3 is made up of 15 amino acids. CDR3 coding DNA: TGTGCCAGCCGAACAGCGGGGGCAGCCTACAATGAGCAGTTCTTC. Translation: CASRTAGAAYNEQFF.

The chain has TRBV6-5 and TRBJ2-7; possibly TRBD2 for D (6 bases). Between the trimmed V and J ends, which lost 6 bases and 7 bases, there was a span of 16 bases. In germline, CDR1 is MNHEY, CDR2 SVGAGI. This CDR3 has 13 amino acids. CDR3 nucleotide sequence: TGTGCCAGCAGGAGCGGTCTGGGGGGTGAGCAGTACTTC. Its protein is CASRSGLGGEQYF.

Worth noting for this clone: The junction and the germline gene differ at one end; a read error may be behind it. The chain employs TRBV7-2 and TRBJ1-2; the D is unclear. CDR1 and CDR2 (germline): SGHTA, FQGNSA. This CDR3 comprises 12 residues. In nucleotides, the CDR3 is TGTGCCAGCAGCTTAGATCGGGGAGGGAACCGCTTC. Its translation: CASSLDRGGNRF.

The CDR3 bases are TGTGCCAGCTTGCGGGGGTACGAGCAGTACTTC. Translated: CASLRGYEQYF. This chain joins TRBV6-6 and TRBJ2-7; 7 nucleotides line up with TRBD2. Germline V lookup: CDR1 MNHNY, CDR2 SVGAGI (reference sequence). The CDR3 consists of 11 residues. J was trimmed by 4 bases and V by 8 bases; bases with no gene match: 2.